This TCR beta chain was captured in a study of blood T cell repertoires in COVID-19. At the level of the study: There were acute and convalescent COVID-19 samples, and they came from the United States, Italy and Spain. The analysed material was cDNA or gDNA that came from T cells, B-cell-depleted T cells, or PBMCs.

The table came from immunoSEQ multiplex PCR; TCRdb's copy has only in-frame clones and leaves some out. The table records approximately 77,000 clones, 65% to 90% of them present only once. Germline values: CDR1 SGHRS, CDR2 YFSETQ. The CDR3 covers 14 residues. Germline trimming cut 3 bases from V and 5 bases from J; bases unmatched to any gene: 4. Seattle enrolled patients during active infection and tracked them longitudinally. The material sequenced was peripheral blood. The J gene is TRBJ2-2, the V gene TRBV5-1; 7 bases line up with TRBD1. This clonotype originated in a man aged 45-60 years with COVID-19, enrolled during active disease. CDR3 loop: CASSSGGATGELFF. The CDR3 nucleotides are TGCGCCAGCAGCTCAGGGGGAGCTACCGGGGAGCTGTTTTTT.